Listed below are T cell receptor beta chains from one sample, sequenced in a study of cytomegalovirus exposure and HLA in healthy donors. Using immunoSEQ multiplex PCR, the repertoire was profiled, and TCRdb retains in-frame clones only, with some absent. The repertoire holds approximately 160,000 clones, with approximately 96% as singletons. Sequencing input: PBMCs. The receptors were gathered from a woman under 30 in good health and CMV-seronegative. The CDR3 runs from the conserved cysteine through the conserved F or W. Fields, in order: V gene, D gene, J gene, CDR3 protein. D genes are given only for firm matches.

TRBV5-6,TRBD1,TRBJ2-7,CASSRDRAYEQYF
TRBV19,-,TRBJ2-1,CASSIDRAGPYNEQFF
TRBV6-1,-,TRBJ1-2,CASSGVNYGYTF
TRBV2,-,TRBJ1-6,CASRTVSSYNSPLHF
TRBV5-4,TRBD1,TRBJ2-5,CASSLMGPGGETQYF
TRBV12-5,-,TRBJ1-1,CASGWAPGGGVTEAFF
TRBV27,TRBD1,TRBJ1-3,CASRSTGRRSGNTIYF
TRBV12-5,-,TRBJ2-1,CASGLGTISNEQFF
TRBV4-2,TRBD2,TRBJ2-1,CASSQVSGGSYNEQFF
TRBV29-1,-,TRBJ2-5,CSASRLAVRGFGETQYF
TRBV5-1,TRBD1,TRBJ2-1,CASRTGHFYNEQFF
TRBV13,-,TRBJ1-4,CASSKVSEGGKLFF
TRBV6-6,TRBD2,TRBJ2-1,CASSQRGTSGNNEQFF
TRBV5-4,-,TRBJ1-2,CASSGVSTGYGYTF
TRBV6-5,-,TRBJ2-3,CASSYGASVADTQYF
TRBV19,TRBD1,TRBJ2-7,CASSGQGYEQYF
TRBV30,TRBD2,TRBJ2-3,CAWSRGVSSDTQYF
TRBV12-2,-,TRBJ1-6,CASRLTGQGEPSTDNSPLHF
TRBV13,TRBD2,TRBJ2-1,CASSFLPSGGNEQFF
TRBV5-4,TRBD1,TRBJ2-7,CASSLAGQGLLDEQYF
TRBV19,TRBD1,TRBJ1-2,CASSPGGGTYGYTF
TRBV29-1,-,TRBJ2-1,CSVGGRAHNEQFF
TRBV9,-,TRBJ2-7,CASSVSSLANEQYF
TRBV9,TRBD2,TRBJ2-1,CASSESGGASNEQFF
TRBV7-2,-,TRBJ2-4,CASSLAVDIQYF
TRBV30,-,TRBJ2-1,CAMRRSYNEQFF
TRBV5-4,TRBD1,TRBJ2-3,CASRPDRGDTQYF
TRBV7-9,-,TRBJ2-7,CASSGGAGQVSYEQYF
TRBV11-2,TRBD1,TRBJ2-7,CASRYGTGVSYEQYF
TRBV6-1,-,TRBJ2-3,CASRHSSTDTQYF
TRBV5-4,-,TRBJ2-3,CASSFGQSTDTQYF
TRBV19,-,TRBJ1-6,CASTEGAGYNSPLHF
TRBV6-1,-,TRBJ1-6,CASSESQGFAPLHF
TRBV27,TRBD2,TRBJ2-1,CASSLRQGGLADYNEQFF
TRBV4-3,TRBD1,TRBJ1-2,CASSQAGGGDYTF
TRBV5-1,-,TRBJ2-7,CASSPGQTYEQYF
TRBV2,-,TRBJ1-1,CASRAGWSNTEAFF
TRBV7-2,-,TRBJ2-3,CASSFDPRVGSSTDTQYF
TRBV27,-,TRBJ2-7,CASRLSGGPSEQYF
TRBV4-1,TRBD1,TRBJ1-5,CASSRETGGNQPQHF
TRBV19,-,TRBJ2-7,CASKGWGIDRTYEQYF
TRBV11-2,-,TRBJ1-6,CASREDHNSPLHF
TRBV7-2,TRBD2,TRBJ2-3,CASSSNRLASSTDTQYF
TRBV5-4,TRBD2,TRBJ2-1,CASSTSGGRGEQFF
TRBV11-3,TRBD2,TRBJ2-1,CASSPAAGANEQFF
TRBV7-2,-,TRBJ2-5,CASSLDYQETQYF
TRBV7-3,TRBD1,TRBJ2-7,CASSSQGTNRNEQYF
TRBV7-3,-,TRBJ1-3,CASSLTNRGNTIYF
TRBV5-1,TRBD2,TRBJ2-3,CASSHGTSGQSTQYF
TRBV19,-,TRBJ2-5,CASSAGSKETQYF